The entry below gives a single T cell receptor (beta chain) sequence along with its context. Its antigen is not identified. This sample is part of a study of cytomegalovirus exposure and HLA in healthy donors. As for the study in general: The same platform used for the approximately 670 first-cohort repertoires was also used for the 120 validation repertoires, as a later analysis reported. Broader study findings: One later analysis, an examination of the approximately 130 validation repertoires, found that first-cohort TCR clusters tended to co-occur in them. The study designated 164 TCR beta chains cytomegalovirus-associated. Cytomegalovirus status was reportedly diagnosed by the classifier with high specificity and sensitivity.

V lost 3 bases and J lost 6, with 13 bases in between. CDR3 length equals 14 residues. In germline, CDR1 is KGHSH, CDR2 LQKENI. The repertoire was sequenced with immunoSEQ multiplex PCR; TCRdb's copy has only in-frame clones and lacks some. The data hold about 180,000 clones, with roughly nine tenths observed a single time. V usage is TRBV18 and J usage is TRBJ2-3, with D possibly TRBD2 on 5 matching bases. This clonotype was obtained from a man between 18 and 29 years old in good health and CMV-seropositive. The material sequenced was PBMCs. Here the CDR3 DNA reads TGTGCCAGCTCACCGAGAAGGGAGCAGGATACGCAGTATTTT. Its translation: CASSPRREQDTQYF. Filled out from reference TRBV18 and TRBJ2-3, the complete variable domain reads NAGVMQNPRHLVRRRGQEARLRCSPMKGHSHVYWYRQLPEEGLKFMVYLQKENIIDESGMPKERFSAEFPKEGPSILRIQQVVRGDSAAYFCASSPRREQDTQYFGPGTRLTVL.